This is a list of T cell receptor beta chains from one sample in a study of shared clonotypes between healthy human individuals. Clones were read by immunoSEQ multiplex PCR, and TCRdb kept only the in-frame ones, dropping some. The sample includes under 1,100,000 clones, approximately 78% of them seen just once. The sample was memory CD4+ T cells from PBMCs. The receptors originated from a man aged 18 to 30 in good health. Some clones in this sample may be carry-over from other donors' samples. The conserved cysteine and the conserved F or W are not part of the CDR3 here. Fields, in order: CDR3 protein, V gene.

ASSSPGQGNEQY	TRBV5-4
ASSSSGGGDGYT	TRBV6-5
ASSWGGIHGYT	TRBV7-9
ASSSIPGRTGELF	TRBV7-8
ASSLGGGTMGYT	TRBV27
AWRYRQLRETQY	TRBV30
ASHARTETQY	TRBV6-1
ASSEGGKQETQY	TRBV11-3
ASSHPRTTYNEQF	TRBV14
ASSIGGTGSYEQY	TRBV19
ASSLEASGSYNEQF	TRBV5-1
ASSYSGREGDEQY	TRBV6-5
ASSLVGQADYEQY	TRBV7-3
ATWRTGQGYGGYT	TRBV27
ASSLAGQGEGTQY	TRBV7-8
ASSLAQGNIQY	TRBV28
ASSIWTLAGITDTQY	TRBV19
ASSQSSSLGYRTDTQY	TRBV4-2
ASGGGLRTGELF	TRBV2
ASASWSNQPQH	TRBV6-1
ASSSGILEQY	TRBV6-6
ASSPYASGSYNEQF	TRBV18
ASSGGQSLSGNTIY	TRBV5-1
ASSVVGESNEQF	TRBV9
ASSPRAGSTDTQY	TRBV6-1
SVVSDLSQPQH	TRBV29-1